This T cell receptor (beta chain) was found in a study of cytomegalovirus exposure and HLA in healthy donors. This clone was recorded once. Its specificity is unknown. 13 Jbeta primers and 60 Vbeta primers were used for the PCR. Here immunoSEQ multiplex PCR was the method, and the copy in TCRdb shows in-frame clones only, minus some. This table has roughly 120,000 clones, 65% to 80% appearing once. Healthy bone marrow donors made up the donor group. Per germline, CDR1 SQVTM and CDR2 ANQGSEA. Trimming removed 0 bases from V and 0 bases from J; junction bases left unmatched: 13. This CDR3 has 19 amino acids. Study findings and constraints: A later analysis showed that HLA-associated TCR beta chains had undergone more clonal expansion than equally common others. Productive status was seen about 87% or about 30% of the time for most TCR beta V segments in an earlier analysis.

Sequencing input: PBMCs. V is TRBV29-1 and J is TRBJ1-3, with TRBD1 identical over 8 bases. The receptor was derived from a woman in her sixties or seventies in good health and CMV-seropositive. CDR3 DNA sequence: TGCAGCGTTGAAGACCAACCCCAGGGGGCCTACCCCTCTGGAAACACCATATATTTT. Its translation: CSVEDQPQGAYPSGNTIYF.